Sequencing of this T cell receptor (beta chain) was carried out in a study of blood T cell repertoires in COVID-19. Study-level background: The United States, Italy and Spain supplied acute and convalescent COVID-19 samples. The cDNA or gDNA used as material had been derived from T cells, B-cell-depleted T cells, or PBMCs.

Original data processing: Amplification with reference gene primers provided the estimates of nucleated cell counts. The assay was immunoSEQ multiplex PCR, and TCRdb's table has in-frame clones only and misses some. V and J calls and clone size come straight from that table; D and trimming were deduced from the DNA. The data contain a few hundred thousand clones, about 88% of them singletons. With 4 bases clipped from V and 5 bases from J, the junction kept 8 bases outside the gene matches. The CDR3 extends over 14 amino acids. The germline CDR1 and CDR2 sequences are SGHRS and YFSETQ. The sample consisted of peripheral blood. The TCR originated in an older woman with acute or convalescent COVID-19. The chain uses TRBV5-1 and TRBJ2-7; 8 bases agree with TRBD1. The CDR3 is CASSRDRGRDEQYF. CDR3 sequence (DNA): TGCGCCAGCAGCCGTGACAGGGGCCGGGACGAGCAGTACTTC.